Here is one T cell receptor (beta chain) with its context. There is no known antigen for this receptor. The junction departs from germline at one end; a sequencing error may be responsible. The entry originates in a study of spatial heterogeneity in lung cancer (dated by TCRdb to about 2019). General notes on the study: Donors were some 67 patients with early-stage, untreated non-small cell lung cancer from the lung TRACERx cohort. In the raw uncorrected reads, each unique combination of TCR and UMI appeared more than ten times on average. More beta-chain than alpha-chain transcripts were consistently detected, likely reflecting higher beta-chain transcript abundance. The study quantitatively compared TCR alpha and beta repertoires across multiple tumor regions, matched nontumor lung and blood in non-small cell lung cancer. At surgery, both alpha and beta chains were TCR-sequenced in about 200 tumor regions, 63 to 80 matched nontumor lung samples and over 50 PBMC samples. Follow-up PBMC samples were sequenced whenever available, and the median time to follow-up was two to three years after resection. The study linked features of the TCR repertoire to counts of nonsynonymous mutations, which were determined by whole-exome sequencing of tumor tissue. What the study reported, not specific to this receptor: Additional single-cell paired TCR alpha and beta sequencing was considered necessary to confirm, at a functional level, the hypothesis that regional TCRs recognize regional mutations. Ubiquitous expanded tumor TCRs showed up in blood more often at tumor resection than at routine follow-up. Comparisons of baseline and follow-up blood repertoires included only around 15 patients.

According to the study, the label for this sample's time point signals: blood at routine non-recurrence follow-up after resection. Without any cell sorting, TCR sequencing was performed on whole RNA extracted either from tumor and nontumor lung tissue or from cryopreserved PBMC samples. Patients were selected for TCR sequencing only if sufficient RNA was available from at least two tumor regions. The library relied on 5' RACE. TCRdb shows the sequencer as NextSeq 500. To allow correction of PCR and sequencing errors, the TCR library protocol tagged every TCR cDNA molecule with a unique molecular identifier. Per the original workflow: TCR identification, UMI-based error correction and CDR3 extraction were performed with Decombinator tools. Expanded TCRs were defined as those above a frequency of 2 per 1,000, corresponding to the top 1% of the tumor frequency distribution. Renyi diversity was computed with the R vegan package after each repertoire had been subsampled 100 times to 5,000 TCRs. CDR3 similarity networks were constructed using string-kernel similarity of amino acid triplets, with links drawn between CDR3s whose pairwise similarity was above 0.82. TCRdb reran the public reads through fastp at Q25 and MiXCR, keeping productive beta chains. Rows are unified per CDR3 protein, each entry keeping the most common DNA and genes. The V and J calls were not made by the authors but by TCRdb's processing. Recorded for this sample are about 120,000 distinct CDR3 sequences; 10% to 15% of them occurred a single time. The ten largest clones represent about 15% of the sample.

From its cysteine to its phenylalanine, the CDR3 spans 14 amino acids. Only CDR3 DNA is held: 42 bases, read in frame from base 1. The material sequenced was PBMCs, taken at follow-up. This sequence originates from a male donor with early-stage non-small cell lung cancer. The V and J segments used are TRBV12-3 or TRBV12-4 and TRBJ1-6; the D gene is perhaps TRBD1, from 6 matching bases. CDR3 loop: CASSSTGSGSPLHF. The base sequence is TGCGCCAGCAGTTCTACAGGGTCCGGTTCACCCCTCCACTTT.